This is a list of T cell receptor beta chains from one sample in a study of T cell repertoires in cytomegalovirus infection. From the reads, TCRdb called clonotypes with MiXCR, one entry per CDR3 protein. The sample carries fewer than 200,000 distinct CDR3 sequences, about 15% recorded once. Sequencing was carried out using PBMCs. The receptors come from a human donor in good health (CMV status not recorded). Some clones in this sample may be carry-over from other donors' samples. CDR3s include the opening cysteine and the closing phenylalanine or tryptophan. Fields, in order: clone size, CDR3 length, D gene, V gene, J gene, CDR3 protein, CDR3 DNA. A D gene is named only where the DNA matches it firmly. Size is stated for part of the rows, as once, few or many counts, or as a class when the clone is expanded.

>many|15|TRBD2|TRBV7-6|TRBJ2-5
CASSLFSGTQETQYF
TGTGCCAGCAGCTTATTTAGCGGGACACAAGAGACCCAGTACTTC
>many|13|NA|TRBV7-2|TRBJ1-4
CASSLEGGEKLFF
TGTGCCAGCAGCTTGGAGGGTGGTGAAAAACTGTTTTTT
>many|13|TRBD1|TRBV7-6|TRBJ2-2
CASSLNRGGELFF
TGTGCCAGCAGCTTGAACAGGGGCGGGGAGCTGTTTTTT
>few|14|NA|TRBV6-1|TRBJ2-4
CASSEGQTKNIQYF
TGTGCCAGCAGTGAAGGGCAGACCAAAAACATTCAGTACTTC
>few|16|NA|TRBV28|TRBJ1-3
CASRESQGTSGNTIYF
TGTGCCAGCAGAGAAAGTCAGGGAACCTCTGGAAACACCATATATTTT
>NA|17|TRBD2|TRBV28|TRBJ2-3
CASSLSPKSGRRDTQYF
TGTGCCAGCAGTTTAAGCCCAAAGAGCGGGAGGAGAGATACGCAGTATTTT
>NA|15|TRBD1|TRBV5-1|TRBJ2-7
CASSLGTGAWYEQYF
TGCGCCAGCAGCTTGGGGACAGGGGCTTGGTACGAGCAGTACTTC
>few|13|TRBD1|TRBV12-3/TRBV12-4|TRBJ2-1
CASRRQGAREQFF
TGTGCCAGCAGGCGACAGGGGGCAAGGGAGCAGTTCTTC
>NA|13|TRBD2|TRBV20-1|TRBJ2-7
CSASGTSAYEQYF
TGCAGTGCTAGCGGGACTAGCGCCTACGAGCAGTACTTC
>many|18|NA|TRBV5-5|TRBJ1-1
CASSFSGGEVTSNTEAFF
TGTGCCAGCAGCTTCTCGGGCGGTGAGGTAACCTCTAACACTGAAGCTTTCTTT
>NA|13|NA|TRBV7-8|TRBJ1-1
CASSFGGITAALF
TGTGCCAGCAGCTTTGGGGGAATCACTGCAGCTTTGTTT